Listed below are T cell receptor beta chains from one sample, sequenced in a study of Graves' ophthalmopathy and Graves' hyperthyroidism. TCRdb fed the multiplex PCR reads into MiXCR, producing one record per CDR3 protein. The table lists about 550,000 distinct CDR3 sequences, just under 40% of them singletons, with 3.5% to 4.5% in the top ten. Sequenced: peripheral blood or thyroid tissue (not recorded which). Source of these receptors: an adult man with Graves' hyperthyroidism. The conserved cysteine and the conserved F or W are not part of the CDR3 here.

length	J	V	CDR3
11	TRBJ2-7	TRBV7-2	ASSFKTGHEQY
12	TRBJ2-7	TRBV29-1	SLEGGSFIYEQY
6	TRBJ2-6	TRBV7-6	ASSWGG
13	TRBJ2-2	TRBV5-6	ASSLPLANTGELF
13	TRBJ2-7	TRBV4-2	ASSQEWDTTYEQY
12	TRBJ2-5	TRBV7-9	ASSGLGGEETQY
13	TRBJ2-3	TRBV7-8	ASSPRTGRTDTQY
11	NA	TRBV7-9	ASSLGECNEQF
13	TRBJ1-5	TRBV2	ASRGIRDSDQPQH
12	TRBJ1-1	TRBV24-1	ATSDTGANTEAF
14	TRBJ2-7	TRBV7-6	ASSLVPAGASYEQY
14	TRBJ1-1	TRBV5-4	ASSRGGDSSNTEAF
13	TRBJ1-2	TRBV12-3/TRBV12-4	ASSYRDLGRGGYT
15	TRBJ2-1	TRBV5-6	ASSLGLAGVGYNEQF
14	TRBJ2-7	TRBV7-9	ASSFRDRGLSYEQY
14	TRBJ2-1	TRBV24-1	ATSDFGTGEYGEQF
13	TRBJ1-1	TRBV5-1	ASSDKTGRDTEAF
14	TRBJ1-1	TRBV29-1	SVERDSPYGNTEAF
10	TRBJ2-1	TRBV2	ASRLQGGEQF
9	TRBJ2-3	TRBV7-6	ASRGLDTQY
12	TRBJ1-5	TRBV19	ASSTGISNQPQH
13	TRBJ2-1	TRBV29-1	SCGGERGSYNEQF
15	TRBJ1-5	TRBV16	ASSQSVRPGGIQPQH
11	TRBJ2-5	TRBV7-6	ASSLGAGKTQY
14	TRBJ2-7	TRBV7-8	ASSLALGQGIYEQY
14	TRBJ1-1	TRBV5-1	ASSLRSLGRAEGAF
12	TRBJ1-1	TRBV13	ASSSRDSSLEAF
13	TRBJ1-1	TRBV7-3	ASSQGAGSGPEAF
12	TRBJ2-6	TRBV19	ASSQGAGANVLT
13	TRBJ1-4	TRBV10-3	AISDDRATNEKLF
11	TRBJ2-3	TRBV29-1	SVEQFHGDTQY
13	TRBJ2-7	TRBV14	ASSPSFAGAYEQY
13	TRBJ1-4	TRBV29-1	SVETYRQGNEKLF
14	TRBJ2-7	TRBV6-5	ASSGTLAGINYEQY
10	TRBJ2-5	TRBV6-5	ASSYSGETQY
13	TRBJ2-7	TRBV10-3	AISESGGGLDEQY
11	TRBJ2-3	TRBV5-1	ASSSSSGDTQY
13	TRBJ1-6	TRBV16	ASQQTGARRSPLH
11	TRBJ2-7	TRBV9	ASSSGQYNEQY
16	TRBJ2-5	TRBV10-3	AISESASGVSGQETQY
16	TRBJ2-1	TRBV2	ASGSGKGLAVSYNEQF
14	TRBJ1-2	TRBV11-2	ASSFFPPRPPYGYT
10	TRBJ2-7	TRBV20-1	SASASDSQQY
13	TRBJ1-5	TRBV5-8	ASRYGPTRDQPQH
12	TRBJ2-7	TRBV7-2	ASSLVGGAREQY
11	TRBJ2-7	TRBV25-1	ASSGQGTYEQY
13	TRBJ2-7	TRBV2	ASREGQGKTYEQY
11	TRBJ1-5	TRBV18	ASSPGEAQPQH
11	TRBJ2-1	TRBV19	ASSKGNYNEQF
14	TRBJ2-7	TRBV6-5	ASSSVLTGDTYEQY
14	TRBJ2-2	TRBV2	ASSPEWAGRTGELF
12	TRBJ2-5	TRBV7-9	ASSLDPVNNEQY
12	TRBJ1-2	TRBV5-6	ASSVGTGPDGYT
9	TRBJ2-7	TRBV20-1	SAITFDEQY